This T cell receptor (beta chain) was identified during a study of OX40 agonist ivuxolimab in advanced cancers. The wider study: Age averaged about 66 years (range roughly 20 to 90), and 70% to 85% were male.

Profiled with immunoSEQ multiplex PCR; TCRdb holds only in-frame clones, not every one. The sample shows approximately 25,000 clones, about 85% of them seen only once. The CDR3 is 14 amino acids. From germline, CDR1 is LNHDA and CDR2 SQIVND (reference sequence). After removal of 5 bases from V and 3 bases from J, the junction contained 4 bases not matched to a gene. The sample here was CD4+ or CD8+ T cells sorted from blood, taken in a trial of the OX40 agonist ivuxolimab. V usage is TRBV19 and J usage is TRBJ2-7; TRBD1 matches at 10 bases. This TCR came from an adult with an advanced solid tumor such as melanoma, head and neck, liver or kidney cancer. CDR3 amino acids: CASSSGTGDYEQYF. In DNA form, the CDR3 reads TGTGCCAGTAGTTCCGGGACAGGGGACTACGAGCAGTACTTC.